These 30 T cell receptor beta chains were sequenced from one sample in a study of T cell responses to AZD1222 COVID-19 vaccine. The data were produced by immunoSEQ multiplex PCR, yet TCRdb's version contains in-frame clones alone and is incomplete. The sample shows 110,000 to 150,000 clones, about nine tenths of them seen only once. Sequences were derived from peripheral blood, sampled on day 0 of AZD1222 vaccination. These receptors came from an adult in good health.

The CDR3 DNA follows: TGTGCCAGCAGCTTGGGCGGGGGAAGGTATAGAGAGACCCAGTACTTC. It encodes CASSLGGGRYRETQYF. The chain joins TRBV5-4 to TRBJ2-5; TRBD2 matches 7 bases. Germline values: CDR1 SGHNT, CDR2 YYREEE (reference sequence). This CDR3 contains 16 residues. V dropped 0 bases and J dropped 4; count of bases not matched to a gene: 9.

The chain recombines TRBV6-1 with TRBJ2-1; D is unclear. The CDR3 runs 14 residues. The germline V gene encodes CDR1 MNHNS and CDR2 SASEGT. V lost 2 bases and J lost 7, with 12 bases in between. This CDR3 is CASSESGRRNEQFF. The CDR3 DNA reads TGTGCCAGCAGTGAATCCGGACGTAGGAATGAGCAGTTCTTC.

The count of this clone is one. The CDR3 sequence is CASSLRGRRATEAFF. CDR3 nucleotides: TGTGCCAGCAGCCTTCGTGGGAGACGGGCCACTGAAGCTTTCTTT. The chain joins TRBV5-6 to TRBJ1-1; D is unresolved. V was pared by 4 bases and J by 4 bases, with 17 bases between. The CDR3 is 15 amino acids. The V gene's germline CDR1 is SGHDT and CDR2 YYEEEE.

The CDR3 region has the DNA TGTGCCAGCAGCCCAACCGACAGGGTGGGCTACACCTTC. Translating gives CASSPTDRVGYTF. This chain uses TRBV7-8 with TRBJ1-2; 7 positions match TRBD1. With 5 bases clipped from V and 8 bases from J, the junction kept 8 bases outside the gene matches. Germline V gene lookup returns CDR1 SGHVS and CDR2 FQNEAQ. The CDR3 has 13 residues.

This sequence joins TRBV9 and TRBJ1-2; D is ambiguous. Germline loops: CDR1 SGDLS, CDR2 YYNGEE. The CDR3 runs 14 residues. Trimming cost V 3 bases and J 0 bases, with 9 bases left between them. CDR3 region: CASSGRTSNYGYTF. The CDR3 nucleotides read TGTGCCAGCAGCGGGAGGACTTCTAACTATGGCTACACCTTC. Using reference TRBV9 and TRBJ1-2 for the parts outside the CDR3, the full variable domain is DSGVTQTPKHLITATGQRVTLRCSPRSGDLSVYWYQQSLDQGLQFLIQYYNGEERAKGNILERFSAQQFPDLHSELNLSSLELGDSALYFCASSGRTSNYGYTFGSGTRLTVV.

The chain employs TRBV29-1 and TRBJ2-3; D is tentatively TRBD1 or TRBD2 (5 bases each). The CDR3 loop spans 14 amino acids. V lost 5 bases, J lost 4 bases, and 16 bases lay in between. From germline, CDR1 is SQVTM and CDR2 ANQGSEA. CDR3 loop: CSVYFGDVADTQYF. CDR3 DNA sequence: TGCAGCGTTTATTTCGGGGACGTTGCAGATACGCAGTATTTT.

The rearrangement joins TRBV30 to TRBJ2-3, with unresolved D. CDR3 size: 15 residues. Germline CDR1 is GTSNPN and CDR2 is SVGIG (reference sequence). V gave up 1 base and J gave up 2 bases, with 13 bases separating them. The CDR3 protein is CAWSAPGPFTDTQYF. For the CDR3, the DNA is TGTGCCTGGAGTGCCCCCGGGCCCTTCACAGATACGCAGTATTTT.

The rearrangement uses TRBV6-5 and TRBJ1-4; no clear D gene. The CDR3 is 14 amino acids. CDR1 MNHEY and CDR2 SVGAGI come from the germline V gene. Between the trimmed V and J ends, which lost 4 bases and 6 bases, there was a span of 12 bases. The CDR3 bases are TGTGCCAGCAGTTTCTCAAATTGGGATGAAAAACTGTTTTTT. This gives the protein CASSFSNWDEKLFF.

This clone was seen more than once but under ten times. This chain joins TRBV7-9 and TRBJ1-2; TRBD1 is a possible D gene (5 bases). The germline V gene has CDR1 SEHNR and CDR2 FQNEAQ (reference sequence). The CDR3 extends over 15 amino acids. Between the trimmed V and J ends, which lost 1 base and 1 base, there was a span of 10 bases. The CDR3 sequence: CASSLGGGYNYGYTF. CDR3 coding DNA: TGTGCCAGCAGCTTAGGCGGGGGTTATAACTATGGCTACACCTTC.

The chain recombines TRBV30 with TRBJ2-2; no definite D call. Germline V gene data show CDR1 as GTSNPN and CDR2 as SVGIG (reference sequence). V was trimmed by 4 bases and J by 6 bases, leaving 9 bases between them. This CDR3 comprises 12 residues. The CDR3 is CAWNQVAGELFF. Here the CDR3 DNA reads TGTGCCTGGAATCAAGTAGCCGGGGAGCTGTTTTTT.

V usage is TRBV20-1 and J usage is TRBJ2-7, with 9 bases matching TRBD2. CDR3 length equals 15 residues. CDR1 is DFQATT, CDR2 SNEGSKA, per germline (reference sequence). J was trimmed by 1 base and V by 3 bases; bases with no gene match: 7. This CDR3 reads CSASSAGGGSYEQYF. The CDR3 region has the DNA TGCAGTGCTAGTAGCGCGGGAGGGGGGTCCTACGAGCAGTACTTC.

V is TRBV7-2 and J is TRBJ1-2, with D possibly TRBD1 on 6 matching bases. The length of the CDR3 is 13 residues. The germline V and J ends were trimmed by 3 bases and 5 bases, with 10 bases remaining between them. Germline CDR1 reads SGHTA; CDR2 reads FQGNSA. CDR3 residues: CASSFQGLYGYTF. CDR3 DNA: TGTGCCAGCAGCTTTCAGGGGTTGTATGGCTACACCTTC.

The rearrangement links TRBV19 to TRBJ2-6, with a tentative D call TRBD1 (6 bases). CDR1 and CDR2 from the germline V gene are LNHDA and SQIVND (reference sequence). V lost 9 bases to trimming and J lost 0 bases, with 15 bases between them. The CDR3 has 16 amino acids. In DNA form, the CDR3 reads TGTGCCAGCTCAGGGGATCCCATCTCTGGGGCCAACGTCCTGACTTTC. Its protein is CASSGDPISGANVLTF.

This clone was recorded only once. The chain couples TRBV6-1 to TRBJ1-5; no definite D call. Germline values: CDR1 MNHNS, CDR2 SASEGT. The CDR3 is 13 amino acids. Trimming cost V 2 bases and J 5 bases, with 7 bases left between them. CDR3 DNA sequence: TGTGCCAGCAGTGAAAATGTGGATCAGCCCCAGCATTTT. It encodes CASSENVDQPQHF.

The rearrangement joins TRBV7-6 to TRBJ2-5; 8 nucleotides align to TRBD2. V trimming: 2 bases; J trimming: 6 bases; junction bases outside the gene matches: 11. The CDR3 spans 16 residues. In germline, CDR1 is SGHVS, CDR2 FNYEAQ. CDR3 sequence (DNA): TGTGCCAGCAGCTTACAGGGCGGGGGGACCACACAGACCCAGTACTTC. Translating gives CASSLQGGGTTQTQYF.

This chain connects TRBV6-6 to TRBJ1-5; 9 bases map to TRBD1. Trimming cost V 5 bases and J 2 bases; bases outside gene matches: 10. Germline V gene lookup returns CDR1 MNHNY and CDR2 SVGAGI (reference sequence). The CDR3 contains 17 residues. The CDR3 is CASSHRDREWGNQPQHF. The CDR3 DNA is TGTGCCAGCAGTCACCGGGACAGGGAATGGGGCAATCAGCCCCAGCATTTT.

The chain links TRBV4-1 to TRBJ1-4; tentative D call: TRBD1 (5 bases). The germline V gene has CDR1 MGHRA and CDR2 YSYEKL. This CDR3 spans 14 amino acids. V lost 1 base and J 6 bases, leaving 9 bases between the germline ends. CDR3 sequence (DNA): TGCGCCAGCAGCCAAGGAGTGGGGGATGAAAAACTGTTTTTT. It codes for CASSQGVGDEKLFF.

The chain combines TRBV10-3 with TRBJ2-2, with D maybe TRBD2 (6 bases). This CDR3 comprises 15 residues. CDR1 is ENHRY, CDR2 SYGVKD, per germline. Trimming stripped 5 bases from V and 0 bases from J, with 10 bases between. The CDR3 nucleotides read TGTGCCATCAGTATGCGGGGAACGAACACCGGGGAGCTGTTTTTT. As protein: CAISMRGTNTGELFF.

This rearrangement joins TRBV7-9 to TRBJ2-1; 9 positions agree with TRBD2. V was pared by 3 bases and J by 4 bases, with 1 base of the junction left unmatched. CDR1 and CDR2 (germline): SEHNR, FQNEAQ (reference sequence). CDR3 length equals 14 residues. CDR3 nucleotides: TGTGCCAGCAGCTTGGGACTAGCTTACAATGAGCAGTTCTTC. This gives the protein CASSLGLAYNEQFF.

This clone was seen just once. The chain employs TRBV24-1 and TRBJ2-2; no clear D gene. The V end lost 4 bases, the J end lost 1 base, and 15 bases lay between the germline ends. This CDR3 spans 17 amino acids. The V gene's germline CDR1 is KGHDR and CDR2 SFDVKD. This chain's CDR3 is CATSDPRTEMNTGELFF. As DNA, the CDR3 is TGTGCCACCAGTGACCCTCGGACGGAAATGAACACCGGGGAGCTGTTTTTT.

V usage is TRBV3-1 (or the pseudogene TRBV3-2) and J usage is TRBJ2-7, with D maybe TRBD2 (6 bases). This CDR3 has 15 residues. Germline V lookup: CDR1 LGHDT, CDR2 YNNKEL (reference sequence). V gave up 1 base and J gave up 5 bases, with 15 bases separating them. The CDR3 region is CASSQGSQGGNEQYF. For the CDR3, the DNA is TGTGCCAGCAGCCAAGGTTCCCAGGGAGGCAACGAGCAGTACTTC.

DNA for the CDR3: TGCGCCAGCAGCGCCTGGGACCTGAACACCGGGGAGCTGTTTTTT. Translation: CASSAWDLNTGELFF. V is TRBV5-1 and J is TRBJ2-2; D possibly matches TRBD1 or TRBD2 (5 bases each). V gave up 4 bases and J gave up 1 base, with 11 bases separating them. Germline lookup yields CDR1 SGHRS and CDR2 YFSETQ. The length of the CDR3 is 15 residues.

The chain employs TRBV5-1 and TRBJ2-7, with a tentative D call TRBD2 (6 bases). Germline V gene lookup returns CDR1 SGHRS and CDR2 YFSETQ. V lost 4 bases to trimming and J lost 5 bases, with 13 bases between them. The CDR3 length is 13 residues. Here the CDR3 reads CASSLLAVNEQYF. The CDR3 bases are TGCGCCAGCAGCCTTTTAGCGGTGAACGAGCAGTACTTC.

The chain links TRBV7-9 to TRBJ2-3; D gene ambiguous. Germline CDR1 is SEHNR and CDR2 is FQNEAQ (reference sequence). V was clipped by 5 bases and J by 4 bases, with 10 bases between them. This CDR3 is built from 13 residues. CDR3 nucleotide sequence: TGTGCCAGCAGCCCACCCCTTGCAGATACGCAGTATTTT. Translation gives CASSPPLADTQYF.

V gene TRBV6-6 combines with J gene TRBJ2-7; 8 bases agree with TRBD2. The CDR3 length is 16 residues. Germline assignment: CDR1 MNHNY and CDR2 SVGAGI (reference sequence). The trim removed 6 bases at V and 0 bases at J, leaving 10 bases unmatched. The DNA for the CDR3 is TGTGCCAGCAGCTGGGTGTTGAGCGGGAGCTCCTACGAGCAGTACTTC. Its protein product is CASSWVLSGSSYEQYF.

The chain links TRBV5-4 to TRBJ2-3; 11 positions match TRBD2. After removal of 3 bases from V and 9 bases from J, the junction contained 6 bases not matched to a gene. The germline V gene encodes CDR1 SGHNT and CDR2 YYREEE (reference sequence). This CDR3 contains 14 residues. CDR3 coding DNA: TGTGCCAGCAGCTCCTTAGCGGGAGGGCCGACGCAGTATTTT. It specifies CASSSLAGGPTQYF.

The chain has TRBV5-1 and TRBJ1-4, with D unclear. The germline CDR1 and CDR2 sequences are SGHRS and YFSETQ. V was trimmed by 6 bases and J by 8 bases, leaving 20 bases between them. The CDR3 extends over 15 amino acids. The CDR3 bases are TGCGCCAGCACCAGGTTAGGGAAGGTGGAGGAAAAACTGTTTTTT. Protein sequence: CASTRLGKVEEKLFF. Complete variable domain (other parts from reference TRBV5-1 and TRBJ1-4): KAGVTQTPRYLIKTRGQQVTLSCSPISGHRSVSWYQQTPGQGLQFLFEYFSETQRNKGNFPGRFSGRQFSNSRSEMNVSTLELGDSALYLCASTRLGKVEEKLFFGSGTQLSVL.

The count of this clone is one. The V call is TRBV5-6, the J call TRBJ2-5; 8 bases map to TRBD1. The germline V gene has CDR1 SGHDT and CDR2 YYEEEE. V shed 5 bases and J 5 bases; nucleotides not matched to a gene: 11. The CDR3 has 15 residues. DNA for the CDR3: TGTGCCAGCAGGCCGGGTTACAGGGGGTCGGAGACCCAGTACTTC. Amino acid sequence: CASRPGYRGSETQYF.

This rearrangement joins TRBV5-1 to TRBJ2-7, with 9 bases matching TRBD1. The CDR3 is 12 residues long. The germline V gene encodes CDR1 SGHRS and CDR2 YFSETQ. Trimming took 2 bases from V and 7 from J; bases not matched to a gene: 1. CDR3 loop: CASSFGTGEQYF. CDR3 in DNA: TGCGCCAGCAGCTTCGGGACAGGGGAGCAGTACTTC. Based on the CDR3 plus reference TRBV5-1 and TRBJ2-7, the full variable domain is KAGVTQTPRYLIKTRGQQVTLSCSPISGHRSVSWYQQTPGQGLQFLFEYFSETQRNKGNFPGRFSGRQFSNSRSEMNVSTLELGDSALYLCASSFGTGEQYFGPGTRLTVT.

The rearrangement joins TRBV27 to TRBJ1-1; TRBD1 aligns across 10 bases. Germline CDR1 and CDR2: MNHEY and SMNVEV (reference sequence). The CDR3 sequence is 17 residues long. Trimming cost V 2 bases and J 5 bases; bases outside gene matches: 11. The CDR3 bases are TGTGCCAGCAGTTTAGGCAGGGGACAGGGGCCGGGGACTGAAGCTTTCTTT. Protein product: CASSLGRGQGPGTEAFF.